This record concerns one T cell receptor (beta chain) sequence. No antigen is known for it. This entry comes from a study of lymphopenia after photon versus proton radiotherapy. Overall study results and limits: Proton therapy kept repertoires fairly stable, unlike photons, which gained effector/memory cells. Oligoclonal CD8+ Temra expansion after nadir drove photon patients' diversity drop.

Between the trimmed V and J ends, which lost 4 bases and 3 bases, there was a span of 10 bases. The CDR3 covers 14 residues. Germline lookup yields CDR1 MDHEN and CDR2 SYDVKM. The table came from immunoSEQ multiplex PCR; TCRdb's copy has only in-frame clones and leaves some out. The sample comprises about 42,000 clones, under 85% of which are singletons, and around 25% rests with the top ten. The J gene is TRBJ2-1, the V gene TRBV28; D is possibly TRBD1 (5 bases). This clonotype originated in a woman between 70 and 85 years old with pancreatic cancer. This specimen consisted of peripheral blood, obtained from a patient treated with proton-based radiotherapy. The CDR3 loop reads CASSYPDSYNEQFF. CDR3 DNA sequence: TGTGCCAGCAGTTACCCTGACAGCTACAATGAGCAGTTCTTC.